The 22 T cell receptor beta chains reported below all come from one sample, sequenced in a study of OX40 agonist ivuxolimab in advanced cancers. Receptor libraries were prepared by the immunoSEQ multiplex PCR assay. Not all clones reach the TCRdb copy of this immuneACCESS table, which keeps in-frame sequences only. Checked studies attribute under half of the gap to unresolved V genes and leave the rest unexplained. The table for this sample lists tens of thousands of clones; approximately 94% of them were counted only once. The ten largest clonotypes hold 9.6% of the sample. The sequencing used CD4+ or CD8+ T cells sorted from blood, collected in a trial of the OX40 agonist ivuxolimab. These receptors originate from an adult with an advanced solid tumor such as melanoma, head and neck, liver or kidney cancer.

The V and J genes are TRBV27 and TRBJ1-2; 7 bases are a match to TRBD1. The CDR3 is 15 residues long. Germline CDR1 is MNHEY and CDR2 is SMNVEV (reference sequence). V dropped 0 bases and J dropped 4; count of bases not matched to a gene: 5. The CDR3 reads CASSLSQQGIYGYTF. Here the CDR3 DNA reads TGTGCCAGCAGTTTATCCCAACAGGGGATCTATGGCTACACCTTC.

V and J are TRBV4-1 and TRBJ2-5, with a tentative D call TRBD2 (7 bases). Germline V gene lookup returns CDR1 MGHRA and CDR2 YSYEKL. The CDR3 consists of 18 residues. V was trimmed by 4 bases and J by 3 bases, leaving 24 bases between them. In DNA, the CDR3 is TGCGCCAGCAGCCCCTACTCCGAAGGGGGGGGAGTGGAAGAGACCCAGTACTTC. Protein: CASSPYSEGGGVEETQYF.

The CDR3 is CASSPGTWALYGYTF. The CDR3 coding sequence is TGTGCCAGTAGCCCTGGGACTTGGGCGTTATATGGCTACACCTTC. The V call is TRBV19, the J call TRBJ1-2; a weak D match, TRBD1 (5 bases). The CDR3 is 15 amino acids. V shed 6 bases and J shed 5 bases, with 19 bases lying between them. Germline V gene data show CDR1 as LNHDA and CDR2 as SQIVND (reference sequence).

The chain joins TRBV5-1 to TRBJ2-5, with D uncertain. Trimming removed 5 bases from V and 5 bases from J, with 10 bases in between. This CDR3 has 12 residues. In germline, CDR1 is SGHRS, CDR2 YFSETQ. The CDR3 DNA sequence: TGCGCCAGCAGGGGGTTAGAGGAGACCCAGTACTTC. Amino acid sequence: CASRGLEETQYF.

The V and J genes are TRBV15 and TRBJ1-3; D is undetermined. The CDR3 has 14 residues. Germline V gene lookup returns CDR1 LNHNV and CDR2 YYDKDF (reference sequence). V dropped 0 bases and J dropped 4 bases, with 7 bases sitting between them. The CDR3 spells CATSRDKGGNTIYF. CDR3 nucleotide sequence: TGTGCCACCAGCAGAGATAAGGGAGGAAACACCATATATTTT.

The chain combines TRBV14 with TRBJ2-5, with TRBD2 as a possible D gene (6 bases). Germline values: CDR1 SGHDN, CDR2 FVKESK. V was clipped by 3 bases and J by 5 bases, with 22 bases between them. The CDR3 is 17 residues long. The CDR3 loop is CASSHPSSGWRLETQYF. The CDR3 nucleotides read TGTGCCAGCAGCCATCCTAGTAGCGGCTGGAGGTTGGAGACCCAGTACTTC. Looking up the rest from reference TRBV14 and TRBJ2-5 gives the full variable domain: EAGVTQFPSHSVIEKGQTVTLRCDPISGHDNLYWYRRVMGKEIKFLLHFVKESKQDESGMPNNRFLAERTGGTYSTLKVQPAELEDSGVYFCASSHPSSGWRLETQYFGPGTRLLVL.

J is TRBJ2-7 and V is TRBV7-2, with 12 bases lining up with TRBD2. The V gene's germline CDR1 is SGHTA and CDR2 FQGNSA. Germline trimming cut 3 bases from V and 2 bases from J; bases unmatched to any gene: 11. The CDR3 contains 18 residues. CDR3 sequence: CASSLTFILAGGTYEQYF. DNA of the CDR3: TGTGCCAGCAGCTTGACCTTTATACTAGCGGGAGGTACCTACGAGCAGTACTTC.

This rearrangement joins TRBV29-1 to TRBJ2-7; 7 nucleotides line up with TRBD2. V shed 3 bases and J 4 bases; nucleotides not matched to a gene: 3. Germline assignment: CDR1 SQVTM and CDR2 ANQGSEA. This CDR3 region has 12 residues. In nucleotides, the CDR3 is TGCAGCGTTGACGGGGGAGGGTACGAGCAGTACTTC. Translating it yields CSVDGGGYEQYF.

This chain joins TRBV7-2 and TRBJ2-6, with D unclear. V dropped 3 bases and J dropped 0 bases, with 6 bases sitting between them. The CDR3 is made up of 15 amino acids. Germline loops: CDR1 SGHTA, CDR2 FQGNSA. CDR3 loop: CASSFLSSGANVLTF. CDR3 DNA sequence: TGTGCCAGCAGCTTTCTGAGCTCTGGGGCCAACGTCCTGACTTTC.

V usage is TRBV7-9 and J usage is TRBJ2-3, with 12 bases lining up with TRBD2. The V segment lost 4 bases and the J segment 3 bases; nucleotides outside the gene matches: 8. Looked up from germline, CDR1 is SEHNR and CDR2 is FQNEAQ (reference sequence). CDR3 length: 17 amino acids. The CDR3 here is CASSSALAGGRTDTQYF. As DNA, the CDR3 is TGTGCCAGCAGCTCCGCCCTAGCGGGGGGGAGAACAGATACGCAGTATTTT.

The chain recombines TRBV7-9 with TRBJ1-4; maybe TRBD1 (6 bases). The V gene's germline CDR1 is SEHNR and CDR2 FQNEAQ (reference sequence). The V end was cut by 6 bases, the J end by 4 bases, with 12 bases between. The CDR3 is 14 residues long. For the CDR3, the DNA is TGTGCCAGCAGGCCGACGGACAGTAATGAAAAACTGTTTTTT. It codes for CASRPTDSNEKLFF. Supplemented by reference TRBV7-9 and TRBJ1-4, the full variable domain reads DTGVSQNPRHKITKRGQNVTFRCDPISEHNRLYWYRQTLGQGPEFLTYFQNEAQLEKSRLLSDRFSAERPKGSFSTLEIQRTEQGDSAMYLCASRPTDSNEKLFFGSGTQLSVL.

Here the CDR3 DNA reads TGTGCCAGCAGTGATTTGGTAAAAAGCTCCTACGAGCAGTACTTC. It codes for CASSDLVKSSYEQYF. This rearrangement joins TRBV2 to TRBJ2-7; D call uncertain. V lost 3 bases to trimming and J lost 0 bases, with 12 bases between them. Germline CDR1 and CDR2: SNHLY and FYNNEI. CDR3 size: 15 residues.

The rearrangement uses TRBV27 and TRBJ2-5; TRBD2 agrees at 7 bases. V was clipped by 5 bases and J by 2 bases; unmatched bases: 8. The V gene's germline CDR1 is MNHEY and CDR2 SMNVEV (reference sequence). This CDR3 has 15 amino acids. The CDR3 coding sequence is TGTGCCAGCAGTCCCCTAGCGGCTTTACAAGAGACCCAGTACTTC. This translates into CASSPLAALQETQYF.

The rearrangement joins TRBV27 to TRBJ1-5; maybe TRBD1 (6 bases). The CDR3 extends over 15 amino acids. The germline V and J ends were trimmed by 3 bases and 1 base, with 10 bases remaining between them. Germline values: CDR1 MNHEY, CDR2 SMNVEV (reference sequence). This CDR3 reads CASSLGGLSNQPQHF. CDR3 bases: TGTGCCAGCAGTTTGGGGGGCCTCAGCAATCAGCCCCAGCATTTT.

The chain joins TRBV2 to TRBJ2-5; 7 positions match TRBD1. The CDR3 loop spans 15 amino acids. CDR1 and CDR2 from the germline V gene are SNHLY and FYNNEI. The ends lost 7 bases at V and 4 bases at J; junction bases unmatched: 12. The CDR3 bases are TGTGCCAGCACCCAAAGGTGGGACAGTCCAGAGACCCAGTACTTC. It yields the protein CASTQRWDSPETQYF.

This chain connects TRBV5-4 to TRBJ2-5, with 9 bases fitting TRBD1. The trim removed 0 bases at V and 2 bases at J, leaving 5 bases unmatched. CDR3 length equals 16 residues. CDR1 is SGHNT, CDR2 YYREEE, per germline (reference sequence). The CDR3 DNA is TGTGCCAGCAGCTTGGGGACAGGGGAAAGACAAGAGACCCAGTACTTC. It translates to CASSLGTGERQETQYF.

The CDR3 bases are TGTGCCAGTAGTATGGGACGGATCTATGGCTACACCTTC. Its protein product is CASSMGRIYGYTF. V gene TRBV19 combines with J gene TRBJ1-2; tentatively, D is TRBD1 (5 bases). The germline V gene has CDR1 LNHDA and CDR2 SQIVND (reference sequence). This CDR3 comprises 13 residues. Trimming took 3 bases from V and 4 from J, leaving 9 bases between them.

The chain joins TRBV15 to TRBJ2-1; D gene uncertain. The germline CDR1 and CDR2 sequences are LNHNV and YYDKDF (reference sequence). V lost 0 bases, J lost 6 bases, and 12 bases lay in between. This CDR3 spans 15 amino acids. The CDR3 bases are TGTGCCACCAGCAGAGATTTAGGGTCTACCAATGAGCAGTTCTTC. This gives the protein CATSRDLGSTNEQFF.

The V gene is TRBV6-5, the J gene TRBJ1-1; D gene ambiguous. This CDR3 spans 13 amino acids. The V end lost 5 bases, the J end lost 3 bases, and 10 bases lay between the germline ends. Germline V gives CDR1 MNHEY, CDR2 SVGAGI. The CDR3 spells CASSIGGYTEAFF. The CDR3 DNA is TGTGCCAGCAGTATTGGCGGTTACACTGAAGCTTTCTTT.

This chain links TRBV6-1 with TRBJ1-2, with D tentatively TRBD1 (5 bases). V was shortened by 2 bases and J by 3 bases, with 13 bases between the two germline ends. Germline CDR1 MNHNS, CDR2 SASEGT. The length of the CDR3 is 15 residues. The CDR3 nucleotides are TGTGCCAGCAGTGAATACGAGGGGCTCGACTATGGCTACACCTTC. The encoded protein is CASSEYEGLDYGYTF.

The rearrangement joins TRBV7-8 to TRBJ1-1; no definite D call. Looked up from germline, CDR1 is SGHVS and CDR2 is FQNEAQ. Trimming cost V 2 bases and J 8 bases, with 9 bases left between them. This CDR3 contains 12 residues. CDR3 amino acids: CASSLSEGEAFF. The CDR3 DNA reads TGTGCCAGCAGCTTATCAGAAGGGGAAGCTTTCTTT.

V gene TRBV7-8 combines with J gene TRBJ2-1; no clear D. This CDR3 contains 13 residues. Trimming shortened V by 4 bases and J by 5 bases, and 9 bases separated the two germline ends. Per the germline V gene, CDR1 is SGHVS and CDR2 is FQNEAQ. CDR3 region: CASSSFGNNEQFF. The CDR3 DNA is TGTGCCAGCAGCTCTTTTGGTAACAATGAGCAGTTCTTC.